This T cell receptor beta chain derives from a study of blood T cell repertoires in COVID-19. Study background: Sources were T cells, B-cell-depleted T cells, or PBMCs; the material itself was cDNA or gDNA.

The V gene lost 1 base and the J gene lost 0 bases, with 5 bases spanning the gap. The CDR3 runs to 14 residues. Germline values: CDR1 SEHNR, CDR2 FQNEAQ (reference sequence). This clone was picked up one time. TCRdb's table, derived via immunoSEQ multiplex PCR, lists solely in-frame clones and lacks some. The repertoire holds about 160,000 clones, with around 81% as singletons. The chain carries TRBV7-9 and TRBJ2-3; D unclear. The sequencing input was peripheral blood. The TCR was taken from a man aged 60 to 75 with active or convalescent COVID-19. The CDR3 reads CASSLDTSTDTQYF. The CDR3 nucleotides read TGTGCCAGCAGCTTAGACACCAGCACAGATACGCAGTATTTT.